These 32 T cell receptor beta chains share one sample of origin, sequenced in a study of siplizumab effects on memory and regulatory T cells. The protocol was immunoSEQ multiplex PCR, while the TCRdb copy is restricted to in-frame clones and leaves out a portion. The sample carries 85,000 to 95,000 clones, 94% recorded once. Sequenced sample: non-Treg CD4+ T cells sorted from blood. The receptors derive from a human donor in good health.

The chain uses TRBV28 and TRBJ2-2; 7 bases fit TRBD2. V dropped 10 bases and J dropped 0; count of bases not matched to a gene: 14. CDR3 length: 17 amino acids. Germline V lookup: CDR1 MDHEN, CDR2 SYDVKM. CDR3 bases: TGTGCCACCTCGTGGGGAGGGTGGGGAACGAACACCGGGGAGCTGTTTTTT. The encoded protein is CATSWGGWGTNTGELFF.

Written as DNA, the CDR3 is TGTGCCAGCAGCTTGTTAATAGCGGGAGACACCGGGGAGCTGTTTTTT. This codes for CASSLLIAGDTGELFF. The V and J genes are TRBV5-5 and TRBJ2-2, with 9 bases aligning to TRBD2. The germline V gene has CDR1 SGHKS and CDR2 YYEKEE (reference sequence). This CDR3 has 16 amino acids. Trimming took 1 base from V and 3 from J; bases not matched to a gene: 4.

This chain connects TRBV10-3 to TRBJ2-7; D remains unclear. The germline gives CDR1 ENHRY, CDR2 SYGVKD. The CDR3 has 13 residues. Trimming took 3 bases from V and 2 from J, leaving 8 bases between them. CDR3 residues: CAISDTGPYEQYF. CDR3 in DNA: TGTGCCATCAGTGACACCGGCCCCTACGAGCAGTACTTC.

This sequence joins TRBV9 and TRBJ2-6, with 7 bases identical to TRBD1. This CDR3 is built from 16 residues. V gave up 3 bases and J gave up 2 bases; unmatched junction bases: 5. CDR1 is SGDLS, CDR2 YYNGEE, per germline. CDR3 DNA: TGTGCCAGCAGCGCCGCCCAGGGGGCTGGGGCCAACGTCCTGACTTTC. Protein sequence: CASSAAQGAGANVLTF.

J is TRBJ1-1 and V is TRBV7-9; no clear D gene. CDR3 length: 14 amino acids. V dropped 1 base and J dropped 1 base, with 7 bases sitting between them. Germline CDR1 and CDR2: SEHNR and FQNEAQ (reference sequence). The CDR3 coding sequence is TGTGCCAGCAGCTTAGGTGTGCAGAACACTGAAGCTTTCTTT. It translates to CASSLGVQNTEAFF.

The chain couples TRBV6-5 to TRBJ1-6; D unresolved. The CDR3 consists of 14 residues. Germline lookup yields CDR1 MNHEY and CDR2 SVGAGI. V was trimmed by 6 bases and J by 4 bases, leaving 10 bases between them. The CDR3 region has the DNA TGTGCCAGCAGCCCTCAGAGTTATAATTCACCCCTCCACTTT. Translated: CASSPQSYNSPLHF.

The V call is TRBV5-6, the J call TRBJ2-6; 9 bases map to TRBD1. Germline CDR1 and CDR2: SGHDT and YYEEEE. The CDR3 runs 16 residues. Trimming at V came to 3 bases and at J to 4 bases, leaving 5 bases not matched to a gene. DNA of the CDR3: TGTGCCAGCAGCTCCACCGGGACAGGGGGGGCCAACGTCCTGACTTTC. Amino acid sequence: CASSSTGTGGANVLTF.

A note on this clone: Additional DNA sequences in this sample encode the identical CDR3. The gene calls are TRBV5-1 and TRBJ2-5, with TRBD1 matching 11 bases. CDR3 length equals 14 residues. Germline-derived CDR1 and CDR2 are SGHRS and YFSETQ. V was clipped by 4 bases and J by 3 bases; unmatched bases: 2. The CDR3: CASSMGQGEETQYF. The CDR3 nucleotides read TGCGCCAGCAGCATGGGACAGGGGGAAGAGACCCAGTACTTC.

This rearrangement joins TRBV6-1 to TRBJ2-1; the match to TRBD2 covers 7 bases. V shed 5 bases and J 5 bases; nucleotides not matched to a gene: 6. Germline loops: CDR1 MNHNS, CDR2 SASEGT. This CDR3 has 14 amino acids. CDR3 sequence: CASSLSGTHNEQFF. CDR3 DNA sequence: TGTGCCAGCAGTCTGAGCGGGACCCACAATGAGCAGTTCTTC.

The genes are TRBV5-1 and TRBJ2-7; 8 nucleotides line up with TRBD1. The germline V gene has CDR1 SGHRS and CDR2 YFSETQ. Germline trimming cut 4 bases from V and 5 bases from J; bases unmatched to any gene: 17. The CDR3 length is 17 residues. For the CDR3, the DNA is TGCGCCAGCAGCACGAACGGACAGGGTATGGGAGTCCACGAGCAGTACTTC. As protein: CASSTNGQGMGVHEQYF.

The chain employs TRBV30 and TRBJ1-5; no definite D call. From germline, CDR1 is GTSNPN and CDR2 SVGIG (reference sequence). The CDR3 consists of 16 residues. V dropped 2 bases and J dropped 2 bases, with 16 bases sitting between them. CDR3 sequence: CAWSHRFGDRNQPQHF. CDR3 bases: TGTGCCTGGAGTCACCGATTCGGGGATCGCAATCAGCCCCAGCATTTT. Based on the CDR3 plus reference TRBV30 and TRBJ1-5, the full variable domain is SQTIHQWPATLVQPVGSPLSLECTVEGTSNPNLYWYRQAAGRGLQLLFYSVGIGQISSEVPQNLSASRPQDRQFILSSKKLLLSDSGFYLCAWSHRFGDRNQPQHFGDGTRLSIL.

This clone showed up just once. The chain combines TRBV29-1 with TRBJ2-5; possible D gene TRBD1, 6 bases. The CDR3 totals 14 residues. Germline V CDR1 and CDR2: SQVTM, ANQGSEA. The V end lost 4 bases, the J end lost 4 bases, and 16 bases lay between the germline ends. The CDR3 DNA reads TGCAGCGTTGTAGCCCCGACAGGTATAGAGACCCAGTACTTC. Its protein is CSVVAPTGIETQYF. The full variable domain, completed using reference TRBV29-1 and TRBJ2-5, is SAVISQKPSRDICQRGTSLTIQCQVDSQVTMMFWYRQQPGQSLTLIATANQGSEATYESGFVIDKFPISRPNLTFSTLTVSNMSPEDSSIYLCSVVAPTGIETQYFGPGTRLLVL.

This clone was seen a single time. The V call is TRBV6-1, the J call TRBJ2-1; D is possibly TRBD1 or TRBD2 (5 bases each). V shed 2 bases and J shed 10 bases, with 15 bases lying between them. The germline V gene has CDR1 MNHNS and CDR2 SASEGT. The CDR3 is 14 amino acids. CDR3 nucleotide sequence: TGTGCCAGCAGTGAAAGCCGTCGGGGCTTCGAGCAGTTCTTC. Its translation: CASSESRRGFEQFF.

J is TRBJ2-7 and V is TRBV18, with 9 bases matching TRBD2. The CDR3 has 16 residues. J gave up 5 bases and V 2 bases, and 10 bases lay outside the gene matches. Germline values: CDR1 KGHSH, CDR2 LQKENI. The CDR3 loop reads CASSPTTGGLANEQYF. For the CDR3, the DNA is TGTGCCAGCTCACCAACGACCGGAGGACTAGCGAACGAGCAGTACTTC.

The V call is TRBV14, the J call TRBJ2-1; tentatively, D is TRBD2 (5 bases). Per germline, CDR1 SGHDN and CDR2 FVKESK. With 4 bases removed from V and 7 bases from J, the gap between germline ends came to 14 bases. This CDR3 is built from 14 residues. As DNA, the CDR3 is TGTGCCAGCAGCCCCCAAGGGAGTAGTAATGAGCAGTTCTTC. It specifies CASSPQGSSNEQFF.

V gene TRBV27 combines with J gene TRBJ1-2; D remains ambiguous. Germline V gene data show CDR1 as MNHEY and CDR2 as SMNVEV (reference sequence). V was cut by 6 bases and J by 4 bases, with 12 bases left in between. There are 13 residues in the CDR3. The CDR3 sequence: CASRRTGPYGYTF. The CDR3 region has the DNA TGTGCCAGCAGACGAACCGGGCCCTATGGCTACACCTTC.

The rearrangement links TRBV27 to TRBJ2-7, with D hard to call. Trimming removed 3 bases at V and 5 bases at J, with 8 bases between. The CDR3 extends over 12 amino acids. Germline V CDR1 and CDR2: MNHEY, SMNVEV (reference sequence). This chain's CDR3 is CASSLGQNEQYF. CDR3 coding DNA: TGTGCCAGCAGTTTGGGTCAAAACGAGCAGTACTTC.

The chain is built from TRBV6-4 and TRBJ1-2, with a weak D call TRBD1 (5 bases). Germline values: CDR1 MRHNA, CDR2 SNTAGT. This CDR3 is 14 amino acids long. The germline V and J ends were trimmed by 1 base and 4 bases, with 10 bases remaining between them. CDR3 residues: CASSDWGRGYGYTF. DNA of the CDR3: TGTGCCAGCAGTGACTGGGGAAGGGGCTATGGCTACACCTTC.

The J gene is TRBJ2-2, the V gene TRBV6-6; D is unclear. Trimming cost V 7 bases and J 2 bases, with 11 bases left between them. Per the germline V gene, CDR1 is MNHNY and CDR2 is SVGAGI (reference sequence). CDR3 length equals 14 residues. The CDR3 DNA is TGTGCCAGCATCGGTGGCTCTAACACCGGGGAGCTGTTTTTT. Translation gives CASIGGSNTGELFF.

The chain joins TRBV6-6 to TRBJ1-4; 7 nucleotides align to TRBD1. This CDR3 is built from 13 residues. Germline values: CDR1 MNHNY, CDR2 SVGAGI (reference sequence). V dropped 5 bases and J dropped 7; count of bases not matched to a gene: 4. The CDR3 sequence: CASSDRVLEKLFF. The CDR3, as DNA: TGTGCCAGCAGTGACAGGGTTCTTGAAAAACTGTTTTTT.

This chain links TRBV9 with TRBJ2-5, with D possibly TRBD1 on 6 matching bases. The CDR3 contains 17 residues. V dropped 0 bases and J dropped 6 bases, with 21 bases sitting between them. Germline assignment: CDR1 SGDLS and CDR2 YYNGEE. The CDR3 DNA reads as TGTGCCAGCAGCGTAGCGTTGTTAGGGGCAGGGGATAAGACCCAGTACTTC. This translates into CASSVALLGAGDKTQYF. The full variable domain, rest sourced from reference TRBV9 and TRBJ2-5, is DSGVTQTPKHLITATGQRVTLRCSPRSGDLSVYWYQQSLDQGLQFLIQYYNGEERAKGNILERFSAQQFPDLHSELNLSSLELGDSALYFCASSVALLGAGDKTQYFGPGTRLLVL.

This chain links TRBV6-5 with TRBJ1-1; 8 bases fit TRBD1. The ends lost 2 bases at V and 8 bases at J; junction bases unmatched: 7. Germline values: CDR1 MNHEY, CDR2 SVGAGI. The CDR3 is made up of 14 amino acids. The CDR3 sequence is CASSYLGQGLEAFF. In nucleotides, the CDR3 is TGTGCCAGCAGTTACCTTGGACAGGGACTAGAAGCTTTCTTT.

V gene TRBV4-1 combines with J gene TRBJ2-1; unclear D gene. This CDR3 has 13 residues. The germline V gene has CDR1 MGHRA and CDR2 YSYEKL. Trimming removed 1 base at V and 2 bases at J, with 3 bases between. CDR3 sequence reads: CASSQAPYNEQFF. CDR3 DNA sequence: TGCGCCAGCAGCCAAGCTCCCTACAATGAGCAGTTCTTC.

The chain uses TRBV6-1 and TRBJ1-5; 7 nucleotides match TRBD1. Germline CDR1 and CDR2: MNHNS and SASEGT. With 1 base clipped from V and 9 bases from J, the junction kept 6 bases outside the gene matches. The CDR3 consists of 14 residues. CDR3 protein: CASSEGAGGWPQHF. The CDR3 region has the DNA TGTGCCAGCAGTGAAGGGGCAGGGGGTTGGCCCCAGCATTTT.

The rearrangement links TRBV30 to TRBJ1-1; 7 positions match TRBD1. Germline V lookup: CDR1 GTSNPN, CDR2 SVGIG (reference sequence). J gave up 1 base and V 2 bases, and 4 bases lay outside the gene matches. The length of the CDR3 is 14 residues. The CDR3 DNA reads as TGTGCCTGGAGTTTCTCAGGGGGGAACACTGAAGCTTTCTTT. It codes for CAWSFSGGNTEAFF.

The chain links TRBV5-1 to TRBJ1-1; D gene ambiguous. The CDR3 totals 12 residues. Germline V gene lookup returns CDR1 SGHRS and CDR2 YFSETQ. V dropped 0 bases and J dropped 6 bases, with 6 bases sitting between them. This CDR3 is CASSLGQSEAFF. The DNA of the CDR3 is TGCGCCAGCAGCTTGGGACAATCTGAAGCTTTCTTT.

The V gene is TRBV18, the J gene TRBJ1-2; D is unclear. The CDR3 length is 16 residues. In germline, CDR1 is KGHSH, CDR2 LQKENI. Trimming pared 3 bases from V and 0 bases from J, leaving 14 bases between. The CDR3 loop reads CASSPLSEVPNYGYTF. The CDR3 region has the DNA TGTGCCAGCTCACCCCTCAGCGAGGTACCTAACTATGGCTACACCTTC. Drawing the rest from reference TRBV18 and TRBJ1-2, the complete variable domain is NAGVMQNPRHLVRRRGQEARLRCSPMKGHSHVYWYRQLPEEGLKFMVYLQKENIIDESGMPKERFSAEFPKEGPSILRIQQVVRGDSAAYFCASSPLSEVPNYGYTFGSGTRLTVV.

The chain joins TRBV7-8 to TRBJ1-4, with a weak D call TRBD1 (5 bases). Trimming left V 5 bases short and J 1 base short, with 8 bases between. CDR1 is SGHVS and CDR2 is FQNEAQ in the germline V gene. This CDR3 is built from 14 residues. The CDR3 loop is CASSLQGTNEKLFF. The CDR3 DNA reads TGTGCCAGCAGCCTTCAGGGAACTAATGAAAAACTGTTTTTT.

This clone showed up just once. The CDR3 reads CAWSGTSNQPQHF. The CDR3 coding sequence is TGTGCCTGGTCCGGGACTAGCAATCAGCCCCAGCATTTT. The chain uses TRBV30 and TRBJ1-5; a possible D gene is TRBD1 (5 bases). Trimming took off 5 bases at V and 0 bases at J, with 8 bases between the two ends. Germline V CDR1 and CDR2: GTSNPN, SVGIG (reference sequence). The CDR3 length is 13 residues. The full variable domain, its missing parts supplied by reference TRBV30 and TRBJ1-5, is SQTIHQWPATLVQPVGSPLSLECTVEGTSNPNLYWYRQAAGRGLQLLFYSVGIGQISSEVPQNLSASRPQDRQFILSSKKLLLSDSGFYLCAWSGTSNQPQHFGDGTRLSIL.

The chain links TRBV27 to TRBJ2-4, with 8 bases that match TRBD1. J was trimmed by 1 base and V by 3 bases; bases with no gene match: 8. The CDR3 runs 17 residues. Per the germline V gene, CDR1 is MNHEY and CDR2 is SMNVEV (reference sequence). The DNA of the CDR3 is TGTGCCAGCAGTTTCTACAGGGGGGAGGTGGCCAAAAACATTCAGTACTTC. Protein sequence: CASSFYRGEVAKNIQYF.

Written as DNA, the CDR3 is TGCAGCGTTGTTCGCCATCAGGGGAATAACTATGGCTACACCTTC. Amino acids: CSVVRHQGNNYGYTF. This chain links TRBV29-1 with TRBJ1-2; D is possibly TRBD1 (6 bases). Germline loops: CDR1 SQVTM, CDR2 ANQGSEA. Trimming shortened V by 4 bases and J by 1 base, and 16 bases separated the two germline ends. The CDR3 runs to 15 residues.

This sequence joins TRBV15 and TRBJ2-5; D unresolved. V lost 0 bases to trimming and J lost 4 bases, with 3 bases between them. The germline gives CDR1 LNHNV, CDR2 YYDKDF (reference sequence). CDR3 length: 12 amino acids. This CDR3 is CATSRDLETQYF. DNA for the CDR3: TGTGCCACCAGCAGAGATCTAGAGACCCAGTACTTC.